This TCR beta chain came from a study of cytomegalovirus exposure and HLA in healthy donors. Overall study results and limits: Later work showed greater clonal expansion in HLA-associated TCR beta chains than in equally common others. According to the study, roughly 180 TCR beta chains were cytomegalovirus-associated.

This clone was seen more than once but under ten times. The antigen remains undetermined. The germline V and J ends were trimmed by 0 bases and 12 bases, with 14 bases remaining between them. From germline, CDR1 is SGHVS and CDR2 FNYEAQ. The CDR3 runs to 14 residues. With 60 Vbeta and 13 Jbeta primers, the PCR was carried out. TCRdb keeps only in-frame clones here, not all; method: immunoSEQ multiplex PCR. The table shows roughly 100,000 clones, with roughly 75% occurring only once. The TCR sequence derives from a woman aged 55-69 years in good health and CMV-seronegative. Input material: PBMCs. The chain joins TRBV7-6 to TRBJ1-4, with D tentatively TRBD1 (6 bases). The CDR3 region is CASSLAGASGQLFF. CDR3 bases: TGTGCCAGCAGCTTAGCGGGGGCTTCAGGCCAACTGTTTTTT.